These 21 T cell receptor beta chains were all obtained from the same sample, sequenced in a study of blood T cell repertoires in COVID-19. Clones were sequenced by immunoSEQ multiplex PCR, and TCRdb holds only the in-frame ones, with some missing. The sample has roughly 70,000 clones, less than 85% seen once. Sequencing was carried out using peripheral blood. The receptors stem from a man aged 55 to 70 with acute or convalescent COVID-19.

This clone was counted between two and nine times. The V and J genes are TRBV6-1 and TRBJ1-5; no clear D gene. Trimming took 0 bases from V and 2 from J, leaving 14 bases between them. The CDR3 extends over 17 amino acids. CDR1 and CDR2 (germline): MNHNS, SASEGT. The DNA of the CDR3 is TGTGCCAGCAGTGAAGCAACGGGGTGGGAGGGCAATCAGCCCCAGCATTTT. Translating it yields CASSEATGWEGNQPQHF.

This chain joins TRBV6-5 and TRBJ1-5; D gene ambiguous. Germline-derived CDR1 and CDR2 are MNHEY and SVGAGI. The CDR3 extends over 12 amino acids. Here the CDR3 reads CSYGGGNQPQHF. The CDR3 bases are TGTTCCTACGGAGGAGGCAATCAGCCCCAGCATTTT.

V is TRBV3-1 (or the pseudogene TRBV3-2) and J is TRBJ2-2; 7 nucleotides align to TRBD1. Germline V gene data show CDR1 as LGHDT and CDR2 as YNNKEL (reference sequence). Trimming cost V 5 bases and J 7 bases; bases outside gene matches: 13. The CDR3 consists of 16 residues. CDR3 region: CASSDLLNRGDGELFF. CDR3 sequence (DNA): TGTGCCAGCAGCGACCTATTGAACAGGGGTGACGGGGAGCTGTTTTTT.

The chain combines TRBV7-2 with TRBJ2-2, with D perhaps TRBD1 (5 bases). Germline lookup yields CDR1 SGHTA and CDR2 FQGNSA. Trimming left V 2 bases short and J 7 bases short, with 17 bases between. This CDR3 comprises 16 residues. CDR3 sequence (DNA): TGTGCCAGCAGCTTACATGGGGCAGGGATACGCGGGGAGCTGTTTTTT. This translates into CASSLHGAGIRGELFF.

The rearrangement links TRBV27 to TRBJ2-1, with D perhaps TRBD1 (5 bases). The germline V gene has CDR1 MNHEY and CDR2 SMNVEV (reference sequence). The length of the CDR3 is 15 residues. Trimming cost V 0 bases and J 6 bases, with 12 bases left between them. The CDR3 region has the DNA TGTGCCAGCAGTTTATCAGGGGTCCTATTCAATGAGCAGTTCTTC. It encodes CASSLSGVLFNEQFF.

The CDR3 bases are TGTGCCAGCAGTGAGCTAGCGGGGCAAGAGACCCAGTACTTC. This encodes CASSELAGQETQYF. The gene calls are TRBV2 and TRBJ2-5, with 9 bases aligning to TRBD2. Germline V CDR1 and CDR2: SNHLY, FYNNEI. The V segment lost 3 bases and the J segment 2 bases; nucleotides outside the gene matches: 1. The CDR3 length is 14 residues.

J is TRBJ2-2 and V is TRBV5-1, with D uncertain. CDR1 and CDR2 (germline): SGHRS, YFSETQ. The CDR3 extends over 16 amino acids. V dropped 0 bases and J dropped 3 bases, with 12 bases sitting between them. The CDR3 coding sequence is TGCGCCAGCAGCTTGGACGGGTGGGTGGACACCGGGGAGCTGTTTTTT. Its protein product is CASSLDGWVDTGELFF.

J is TRBJ2-5 and V is TRBV19, with D possibly being TRBD1 (6 bases). V shed 11 bases and J shed 12 bases, with 16 bases lying between them. Germline V gene data show CDR1 as LNHDA and CDR2 as SQIVND (reference sequence). This CDR3 has 10 residues. In DNA, the CDR3 is TGTGCCTGTACATCCGGGACAAAGTACTTC. It codes for CACTSGTKYF.

This sequence joins TRBV7-2 and TRBJ1-1; possible D gene TRBD1, 5 bases. In germline, CDR1 is SGHTA, CDR2 FQGNSA. V shed 2 bases and J shed 4 bases, with 20 bases lying between them. This CDR3 spans 17 amino acids. CDR3 residues: CASSLHRPGWRFTEAFF. The CDR3 region has the DNA TGTGCCAGCAGCTTACATCGTCCAGGGTGGAGATTCACTGAAGCTTTCTTT.

The V and J genes are TRBV24-1 and TRBJ2-3; D remains ambiguous. The CDR3 covers 14 residues. Germline CDR1 KGHDR, CDR2 SFDVKD. V was clipped by 2 bases and J by 5 bases, with 10 bases between them. This CDR3 reads CATSDSAGKDTQYF. The CDR3 DNA sequence: TGTGCCACCAGTGATTCGGCAGGAAAAGATACGCAGTATTTT.

Written as DNA, the CDR3 is TGTGCCATCCGCGGTTCTAATGAAAAACTGTTTTTT. Amino acid sequence: CAIRGSNEKLFF. This rearrangement joins TRBV28 to TRBJ1-4, with no clear D. Per germline, CDR1 MDHEN and CDR2 SYDVKM. V gave up 10 bases and J gave up 3 bases, with 9 bases separating them. This CDR3 region has 12 residues.

The chain uses TRBV27 and TRBJ2-3; D is perhaps TRBD1 (6 bases). Germline CDR1 reads MNHEY; CDR2 reads SMNVEV (reference sequence). With 7 bases removed from V and 1 base from J, the gap between germline ends came to 24 bases. This CDR3 comprises 18 residues. The CDR3 sequence is CASNPDSRGSPRTDTQYF. The DNA of the CDR3 is TGTGCCAGCAATCCGGACAGTAGGGGGTCCCCACGCACAGATACGCAGTATTTT.

V and J are TRBV7-3 and TRBJ2-5; 12 bases agree with TRBD2. Germline-derived CDR1 and CDR2 are SGHTA and FQGTGA. J lost 0 bases, V lost 2 bases, and 7 bases had no gene match. The CDR3 runs to 18 residues. The CDR3 DNA follows: TGTGCCAGCAGCTTACTAGGACTAGCGGGGAGGTACCAAGAGACCCAGTACTTC. Amino acid sequence: CASSLLGLAGRYQETQYF. The whole variable domain, remainder taken from reference TRBV7-3 and TRBJ2-5, is GAGVSQTPSNKVTEKGKYVELRCDPISGHTALYWYRQSLGQGPEFLIYFQGTGAADDSGLPNDRFFAVRPEGSVSTLKIQRTERGDSAVYLCASSLLGLAGRYQETQYFGPGTRLLVL.

This chain uses TRBV2 with TRBJ2-7, with D perhaps TRBD1 (5 bases). The CDR3 is 12 residues long. The germline V gene encodes CDR1 SNHLY and CDR2 FYNNEI. The V gene lost 8 bases and the J gene lost 3 bases, with 11 bases spanning the gap. In DNA, the CDR3 is TGTGCCAGCCTAACCCAGGGCTACGAGCAGTACTTC. It is translated as CASLTQGYEQYF.

This clone has ten or more counts. V is TRBV5-4 and J is TRBJ2-2, with 10 nucleotides matching TRBD1. The J segment lost 4 bases and the V segment lost 3 bases, leaving 0 bases of the junction unmatched. The CDR3 totals 14 residues. From germline, CDR1 is SGHNT and CDR2 YYREEE (reference sequence). The CDR3 spells CASSWTGGTGELFF. As DNA, the CDR3 is TGTGCCAGCAGCTGGACAGGGGGCACCGGGGAGCTGTTTTTT.

This rearrangement joins TRBV27 to TRBJ1-3; D might be TRBD1 (6 bases). The V gene lost 4 bases and the J gene lost 0 bases, with 16 bases spanning the gap. Per germline, CDR1 MNHEY and CDR2 SMNVEV (reference sequence). The CDR3 is 17 amino acids. The CDR3 nucleotides are TGTGCCAGCAGTTCCCAAGGGACATCTTTCTCTGGAAACACCATATATTTT. It encodes CASSSQGTSFSGNTIYF.

On this clone itself: The same CDR3 is also encoded by other DNA sequences in this sample. The chain joins TRBV4-1 to TRBJ2-1; TRBD2 matches 9 bases. The length of the CDR3 is 14 residues. Germline loops: CDR1 MGHRA, CDR2 YSYEKL. Trimming took 1 base from V and 6 from J; bases not matched to a gene: 1. The CDR3, as DNA: TGCGCCAGCAGCCAAGGAGCGGGAGGCAATGAGCAGTTCTTC. The encoded protein is CASSQGAGGNEQFF.

The rearrangement joins TRBV24-1 to TRBJ2-7, with 10 bases that match TRBD1. Losses at the gene ends were 0 bases for V and 6 bases for J; bases not matched to a gene: 7. The germline gives CDR1 KGHDR, CDR2 SFDVKD. The CDR3 consists of 16 residues. The CDR3 sequence: CATSDLRTGGRGEQYF. In DNA form, the CDR3 reads TGTGCCACCAGTGATTTGAGGACAGGGGGTCGGGGCGAGCAGTACTTC.

This sequence joins TRBV9 and TRBJ2-1; 8 nucleotides agree with TRBD2. The V gene end was trimmed by 4 bases and the J gene end by 3 bases; junction bases not matched to a gene: 6. CDR1 and CDR2 (germline): SGDLS, YYNGEE. The CDR3 length is 15 residues. CDR3 sequence: CASSMTGTSYNEQFF. CDR3 coding DNA: TGTGCCAGCAGCATGACCGGGACTAGCTACAATGAGCAGTTCTTC.

The V and J genes are TRBV7-2 and TRBJ2-3, with TRBD1 matching 7 bases. V shed 2 bases and J 3 bases; nucleotides not matched to a gene: 2. The CDR3 runs 14 residues. Germline CDR1 SGHTA, CDR2 FQGNSA. CDR3 loop: CASSLSQGTDTQYF. The CDR3, as DNA: TGTGCCAGCAGCTTATCACAGGGGACAGATACGCAGTATTTT.

This clone was counted between two and nine times. V usage is TRBV3-1 (or the pseudogene TRBV3-2) and J usage is TRBJ2-7; maybe TRBD1 (6 bases). Looked up from germline, CDR1 is LGHDT and CDR2 is YNNKEL (reference sequence). This CDR3 contains 14 residues. Trimming removed 4 bases at V and 1 base at J, with 11 bases between. The CDR3 sequence is CASSPPDRSYEQYF. The CDR3 DNA is TGTGCCAGCAGCCCCCCCGACAGGTCCTACGAGCAGTACTTC.